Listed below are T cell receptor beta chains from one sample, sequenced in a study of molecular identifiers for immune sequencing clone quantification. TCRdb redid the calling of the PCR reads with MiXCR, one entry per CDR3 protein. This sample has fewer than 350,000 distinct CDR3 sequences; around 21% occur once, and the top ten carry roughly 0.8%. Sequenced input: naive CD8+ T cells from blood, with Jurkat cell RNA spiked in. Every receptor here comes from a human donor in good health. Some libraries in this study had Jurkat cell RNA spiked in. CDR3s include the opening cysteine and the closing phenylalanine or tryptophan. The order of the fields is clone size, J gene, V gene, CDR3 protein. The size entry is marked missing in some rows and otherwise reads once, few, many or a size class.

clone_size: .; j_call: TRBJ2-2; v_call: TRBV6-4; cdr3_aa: CASSEGINTGELFF
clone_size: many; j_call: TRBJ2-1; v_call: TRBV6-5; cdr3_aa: CASSYGQGGGEQFF
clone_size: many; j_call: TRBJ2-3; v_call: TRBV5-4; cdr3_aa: CASNYPGQTLDTQYF
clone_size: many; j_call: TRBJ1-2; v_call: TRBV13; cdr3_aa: CASSPRDSYGYTF
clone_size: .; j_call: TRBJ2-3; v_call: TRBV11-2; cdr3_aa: CDSSEPLSGPTDTQYF
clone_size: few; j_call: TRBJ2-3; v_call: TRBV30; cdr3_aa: CASDRGTDTQYF
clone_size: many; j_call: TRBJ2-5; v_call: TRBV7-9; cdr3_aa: CASRLPLGETQYF
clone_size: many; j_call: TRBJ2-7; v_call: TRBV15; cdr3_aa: CATSGHRTYEQYF
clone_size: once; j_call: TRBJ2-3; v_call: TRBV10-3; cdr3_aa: CAISESQANTDTQCF
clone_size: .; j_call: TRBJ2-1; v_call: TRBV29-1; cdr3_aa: CSVEGTVHIGTKETLLFYNEQFF
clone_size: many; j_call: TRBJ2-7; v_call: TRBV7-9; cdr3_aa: CASSLEGLPYEQYF
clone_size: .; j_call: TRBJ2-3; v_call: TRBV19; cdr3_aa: CASSIVSGGTDTQYF
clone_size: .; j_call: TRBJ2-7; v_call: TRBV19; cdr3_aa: CASSNVGYEQYF
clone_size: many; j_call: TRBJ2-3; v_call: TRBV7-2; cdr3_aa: CASSSFGYSTDTQYF
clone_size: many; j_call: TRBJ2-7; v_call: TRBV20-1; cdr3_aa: CSARDPGGVAYEQYF
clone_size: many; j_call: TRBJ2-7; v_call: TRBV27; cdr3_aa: CASSPLGPTSYEQYF
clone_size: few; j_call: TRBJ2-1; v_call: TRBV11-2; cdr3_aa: CATTRGPVYNEQFF
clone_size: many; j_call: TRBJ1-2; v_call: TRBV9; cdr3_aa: CASSVGQHYGYTF
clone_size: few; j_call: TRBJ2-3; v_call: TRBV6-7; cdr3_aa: CASSYSTPSLGGTSTDTQYF
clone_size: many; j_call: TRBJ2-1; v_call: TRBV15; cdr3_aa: CATSILDRARKGEQFF
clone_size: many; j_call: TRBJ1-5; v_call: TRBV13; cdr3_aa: CASSLGLTGGGQPQHF
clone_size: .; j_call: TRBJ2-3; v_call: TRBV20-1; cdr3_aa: CSARRLAVGITDTQYF
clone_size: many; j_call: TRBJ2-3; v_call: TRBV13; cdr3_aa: CASSPILDTQYF
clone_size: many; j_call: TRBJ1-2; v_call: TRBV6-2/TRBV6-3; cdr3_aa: CASSQMDRSNYGYTF
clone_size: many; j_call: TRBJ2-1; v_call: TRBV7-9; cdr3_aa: CASSSRQAYNEQFF
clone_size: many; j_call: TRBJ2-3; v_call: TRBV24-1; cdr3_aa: CATSVGSGTDTQYF
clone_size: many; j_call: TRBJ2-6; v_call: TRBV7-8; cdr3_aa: CASSWTTGLSGANVLTF
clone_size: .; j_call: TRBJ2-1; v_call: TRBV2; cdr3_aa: CASSVLAGEVRNEQFF
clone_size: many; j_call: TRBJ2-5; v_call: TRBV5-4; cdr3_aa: CASSENWGNQETQYF
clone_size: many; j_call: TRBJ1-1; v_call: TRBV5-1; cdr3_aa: CASSLSQGAYTEAFF
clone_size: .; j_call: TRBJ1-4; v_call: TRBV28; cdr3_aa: CASSLQGVYEKLFF
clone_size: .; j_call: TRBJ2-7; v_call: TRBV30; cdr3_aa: CAWTPGAGVCEQYF
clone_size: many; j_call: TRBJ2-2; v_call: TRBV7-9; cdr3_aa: CASSLTTNTGELFF
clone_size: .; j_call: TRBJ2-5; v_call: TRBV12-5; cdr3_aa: CASGDAPGAEETQYF